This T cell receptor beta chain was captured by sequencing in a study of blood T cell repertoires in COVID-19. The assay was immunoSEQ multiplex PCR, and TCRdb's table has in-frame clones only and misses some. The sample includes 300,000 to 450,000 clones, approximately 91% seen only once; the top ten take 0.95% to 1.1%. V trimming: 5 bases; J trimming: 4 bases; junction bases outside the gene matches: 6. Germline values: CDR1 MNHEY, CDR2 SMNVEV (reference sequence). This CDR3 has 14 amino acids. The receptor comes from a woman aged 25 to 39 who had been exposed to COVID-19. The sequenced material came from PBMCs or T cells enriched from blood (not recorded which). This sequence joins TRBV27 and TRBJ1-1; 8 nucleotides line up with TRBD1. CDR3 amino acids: CASSHRTGLTEAFF. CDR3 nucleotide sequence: TGTGCCAGCAGTCACCGGACAGGGCTCACTGAAGCTTTCTTT.